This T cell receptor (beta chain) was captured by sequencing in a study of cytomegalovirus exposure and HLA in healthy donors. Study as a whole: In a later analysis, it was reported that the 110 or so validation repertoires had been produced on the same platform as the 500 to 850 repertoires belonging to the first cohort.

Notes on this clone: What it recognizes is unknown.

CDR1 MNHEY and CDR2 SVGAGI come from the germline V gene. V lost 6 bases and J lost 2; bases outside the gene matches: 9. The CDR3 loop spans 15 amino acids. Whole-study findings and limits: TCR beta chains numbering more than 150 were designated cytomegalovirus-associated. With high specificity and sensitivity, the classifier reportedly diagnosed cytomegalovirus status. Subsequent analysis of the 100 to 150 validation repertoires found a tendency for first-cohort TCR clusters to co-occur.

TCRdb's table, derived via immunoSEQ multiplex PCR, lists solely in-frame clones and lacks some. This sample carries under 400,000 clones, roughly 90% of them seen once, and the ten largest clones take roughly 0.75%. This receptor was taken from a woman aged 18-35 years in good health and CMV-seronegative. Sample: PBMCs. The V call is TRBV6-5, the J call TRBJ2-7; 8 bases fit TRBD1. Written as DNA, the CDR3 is TGTGCCAGCAGCTCACCACGACAGGGGCCCTACGAGCAGTACTTC. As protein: CASSSPRQGPYEQYF.